This TCR beta chain was sequenced for a study of T cells in Graves' hyperthyroidism and ophthalmopathy. The germline V gene has CDR1 SGDLS and CDR2 YYNGEE. Trimming left V 3 bases short and J 2 bases short, with 11 bases between. The CDR3 consists of 15 residues. The study left out patients who had uncontrolled infection, other autoimmune disease, pregnancy or lactation. There were TCR beta CDR3 regions amplified from RNA transcripts. Primed by the HTBI set, a first-round RT-PCR was run on the TCR CDR3. TCRdb re-called the multiplex PCR reads with MiXCR, one entry per CDR3 protein. The sample records 700,000 or so distinct CDR3 sequences, about a sixth being singletons. Whole-study results and caveats: Most expanded thyroid clonotypes above 0.001 also appeared in blood.

In regard to this clonotype: Its antigen is still unknown.

Sequences were obtained from blood. The chain carries TRBV9 and TRBJ2-2; maybe TRBD1 (7 bases). The sequence was collected from a man between 18 and 29 years old with Graves' hyperthyroidism. The CDR3 here is CASSGRGTNTGELFF. The CDR3, as DNA: TGTGCCAGCAGCGGCAGGGGGACTAACACCGGGGAGCTGTTTTTT.